This is a list of T cell receptor beta chains from one sample in a study of CD8 T cells in Susac syndrome. TCRdb fed the immunoSEQ multiplex PCR reads into MiXCR, producing one record per CDR3 protein. Of under 95,000 distinct CDR3 sequences in the sample, around 94% were seen once. The sequenced sample was CD4+ T cells from PBMCs. These receptors were taken from a human donor with Susac syndrome. The conserved cysteine and the conserved F or W are not part of the CDR3 here. Fields, in order: CDR3 protein, J gene, V gene.

ASSLLSGGNTEAF | TRBJ1-1 | TRBV28
ASGEGTGGQTDTQY | TRBJ2-3 | TRBV2
ASLGGSRGETQY | TRBJ2-5 | TRBV25-1
ASSQGLLSYEQY | TRBJ2-7 | TRBV14
ASGLGLPETQY | TRBJ2-5 | TRBV4-1
ASSGDRVGTGELF | TRBJ2-2 | TRBV19
ATRGTINQPQH | TRBJ1-5 | TRBV24-1
AWSTGGKLF | TRBJ1-4 | TRBV30
SARSDSQETQY | TRBJ2-5 | TRBV20-1
ASSSGGASYNSPLH | TRBJ1-6 | TRBV28
ASSKGLAQETQY | TRBJ2-5 | TRBV7-2
ASSLPRGPTNEKLF | TRBJ1-4 | TRBV7-2
ASSYRGRNQPQH | TRBJ1-5 | TRBV27
ASSYSTGTNEKLF | TRBJ1-4 | TRBV6-5
ASSLSAVTNTGELF | TRBJ2-2 | TRBV5-4
ASNTGTANTGELF | TRBJ2-2 | TRBV4-1